Detailed here is one T cell receptor (beta chain). The antigen is not known. V gave up 3 bases and J gave up 2 bases, with 11 bases separating them. The CDR3 spans 15 residues. Germline V gene data show CDR1 as MGHRA and CDR2 as YSYEKL. This entry belongs to a study of shared clonotypes between healthy human individuals. The overall study: Three plates each covered CD4 naive and memory; CD8 naive two, CD8 memory one. General study findings and limits: Shared clonotypes: 4.5% to 6.5% naive CD4, around 3.5% naive CD8, 2.3% memory CD4, 0.4% memory CD8.

The table came from immunoSEQ multiplex PCR; TCRdb's copy has only in-frame clones and leaves some out. The data show around 600,000 clones, with 95% to 98% seen just once and 0.3% held by the top ten. CD45RO-negative, CCR7-positively selected cells formed the naive CD8 fraction, excluding terminally differentiated effector memory CD45RA+ cells. Recent vaccinations or acute infections were absent in the healthy HIV-negative adult donors. This clonotype was obtained from a man aged 25-40 years in good health. The rearrangement links TRBV4-1 to TRBJ2-1, with D possibly TRBD2 on 6 matching bases. The sequenced sample was naive CD8+ T cells sorted from blood. This CDR3 reads CASSQWSGAYNEQFF. The CDR3 bases are TGCGCCAGCAGCCAGTGGTCGGGAGCCTACAATGAGCAGTTCTTC.